The rows below give T cell receptor beta chains drawn from one sample of a study of T-cell memory formation after mild COVID-19. TCRdb re-analysed the 5' RACE reads in MiXCR, keeping a single row per CDR3 protein. The sample lists approximately 430,000 distinct CDR3 sequences; 23% were seen once. What was sequenced was PBMCs or a T cell subset sorted from them (not recorded which). Every receptor here comes from an adult woman who had mild COVID-19 (a few samples of this study predate the infection). Cell type and time point are not known. Each CDR3 is given with its conserved first and last residue. D genes are given only for firm matches. A row's size may be missing; if present it is once, few, many or a size class.

-	few	TRBV7-2	TRBJ1-1	CASSLDLGRNTEAFF	TGTGCCAGCAGCTTAGATCTGGGGAGAAACACTGAAGCTTTCTTT
TRBD2	few	TRBV12-3/TRBV12-4	TRBJ2-3	CASSWGLAGEGDTQYF	TGTGCCAGCAGTTGGGGACTAGCGGGAGAAGGCGATACGCAGTATTTT
TRBD2	many	TRBV12-3/TRBV12-4	TRBJ2-3	CASSKAGGLSDTQYF	TGTGCCAGCTCCAAAGCGGGGGGATTATCAGATACGCAGTATTTT
-	-	TRBV12-3/TRBV12-4	TRBJ2-3	CASSLALEGRPSTDTQYF	TGTGCCAGCAGTTTAGCTCTGGAGGGTCGTCCCAGCACAGATACGCAGTATTTT
-	few	TRBV20-1	TRBJ2-2	CSAYRAAGELFF	TGCAGTGCTTACAGGGCGGCCGGGGAGCTGTTTTTT
TRBD1	-	TRBV5-6	TRBJ1-2	CASSRVQGASYGYTF	TGTGCCAGCAGTAGAGTTCAGGGGGCCAGCTATGGCTACACCTTC
TRBD2	many	TRBV5-1	TRBJ2-1	CASSLGLAGANEQFF	TGCGCCAGCAGCCTGGGACTAGCGGGAGCAAATGAGCAGTTCTTC
TRBD2	-	TRBV7-8	TRBJ2-1	CASSPAQAGGIFRKEFF	TGTGCCAGCAGCCCCGCGCAGGCGGGGGGGATCTTTAGAAAGGAGTTCTTC
-	few	TRBV2	TRBJ1-3	CASRGDGNTIYF	TGTGCCAGCAGAGGGGATGGAAACACCATATATTTT
-	-	TRBV3-1	TRBJ2-7	CASSRGLAEGYEQYF	TGTGCCAGCAGCCGGGGGCTAGCGGAAGGTTACGAGCAGTACTTC
-	few	TRBV20-1	TRBJ2-3	CSAIPGTLSTDTQYF	TGCAGTGCTATACCCGGGACACTAAGCACAGATACGCAGTATTTT
-	few	TRBV12-3/TRBV12-4	TRBJ2-7	CASSLDYSYEQYF	TGTGCCAGCAGTTTAGATTACAGCTACGAGCAGTACTTC
-	few	TRBV5-1	TRBJ2-7	CASSLAGGQLDYEQYF	TGCGCCAGCAGCTTGGCGGGGGGACAGCTTGACTACGAGCAGTACTTC
TRBD1	-	TRBV9	TRBJ1-5	CASSKEQGNQPQHF	TGTGCCAGCAGCAAAGAACAGGGGAATCAGCCCCAGCATTTT
TRBD1	-	TRBV6-2/TRBV6-3	TRBJ1-1	CASSYLDRGDLGTEAFF	TGTGCCAGCAGTTACCTCGACAGGGGGGACTTAGGCACTGAAGCTTTCTTT
-	-	TRBV24-1	TRBJ2-2	CATSDLLGATGELFF	TGTGCCACCAGTGATTTGCTGGGGGCGACCGGGGAGCTGTTTTTT
-	few	TRBV7-9	TRBJ2-5	CASRQSRGNGETQYF	TGTGCCAGCAGACAAAGCAGGGGTAATGGAGAGACCCAGTACTTC
-	-	TRBV29-1	TRBJ1-5	CSVLDPWGNQPQHF	TGCAGCGTTCTCGACCCATGGGGCAATCAGCCCCAGCATTTT
-	-	TRBV20-1	TRBJ2-6	CSATLGGYGANVLTF	TGCAGTGCTACTCTAGGGGGTTATGGGGCCAACGTCCTGACTTTC
-	-	TRBV7-6	TRBJ2-7	CASSASDSYEQYF	TGTGCCAGCAGCGCTAGTGACAGCTACGAGCAGTACTTC
TRBD2	few	TRBV6-5	TRBJ2-5	CASKKQRGGFRETQYF	TGTGCCAGCAAAAAGCAGCGGGGGGGTTTTCGTGAGACCCAGTACTTC
TRBD1	-	TRBV15	TRBJ2-3	CATSPGDSTTDTQYF	TGTGCCACCAGCCCCGGGGACAGCACCACAGATACGCAGTATTTT
TRBD1	-	TRBV5-6	TRBJ1-6	CASSSGQREPLHF	TGTGCCAGCAGCTCGGGACAGCGGGAGCCCCTCCACTTT
-	few	TRBV15	TRBJ2-1	CATSSSRGDEQFF	TGTGCCACCAGCAGCTCACGGGGCGATGAGCAGTTCTTC
-	few	TRBV5-1	TRBJ2-5	CASSLWTERQETQYF	TGCGCCAGCAGCTTATGGACGGAAAGACAAGAGACCCAGTACTTC
TRBD1	-	TRBV19	TRBJ1-4	CASKIAGTGNEKLFF	TGTGCCAGTAAGATTGCCGGGACAGGGAATGAAAAACTGTTTTTT
TRBD1	few	TRBV15	TRBJ1-2	CATSRGTDRAYGYTF	TGTGCCACCAGCAGAGGGACCGACAGGGCCTATGGCTACACCTTC
-	-	TRBV7-6	TRBJ2-6	CASSFGGKAAGANVLTF	TGTGCCAGCAGCTTCGGGGGCAAGGCGGCTGGGGCCAACGTCCTGACTTTC
TRBD2	few	TRBV6-2/TRBV6-3	TRBJ2-1	CASSFLSGKSSYNEQFF	TGTGCCAGCAGTTTCCTTAGCGGGAAAAGCTCCTACAATGAGCAGTTCTTC
-	few	TRBV29-1	TRBJ1-1	CSVEGGLMNTEAFF	TGCAGCGTTGAAGGGGGACTCATGAACACTGAAGCTTTCTTT
TRBD1	few	TRBV7-9	TRBJ1-2	CASSPPVTGVYGYTF	TGTGCCAGCAGCCCTCCCGTTACAGGGGTCTATGGCTACACCTTC
TRBD1	-	TRBV25-1	TRBJ1-2	CASRLGQGSGYTF	TGTGCCAGCAGACTGGGACAGGGGAGCGGCTACACCTTC
-	few	TRBV27	TRBJ2-7	CASSPPRPTGNEQYF	TGTGCCAGCAGTCCACCGCGCCCGACTGGCAACGAGCAGTACTTC
-	-	TRBV7-7	TRBJ2-2	CASSPTGGTELFF	TGTGCCAGCAGTCCGACTGGAGGGACGGAGCTGTTTTTT
TRBD1	-	TRBV19	TRBJ2-6	CASSTQGAPSGANVLTF	TGTGCCAGTAGTACGCAGGGGGCGCCAAGTGGGGCCAACGTCCTGACTTTC
-	few	TRBV7-9	TRBJ2-7	CASRDGTPRDEQYF	TGTGCCAGCAGGGACGGGACCCCGCGGGACGAGCAGTACTTC
-	few	TRBV6-1	TRBJ1-5	CASSDETNGIRPQHF	TGTGCCAGCAGTGATGAGACCAACGGAATTCGTCCCCAGCATTTT
TRBD1	few	TRBV6-1	TRBJ2-3	CASRRVPGGSDTQYF	TGTGCCAGCAGGAGGGTCCCAGGGGGCTCAGATACGCAGTATTTT
-	few	TRBV4-2	TRBJ2-3	CASSQGGYTDTQYF	TGTGCCAGCAGCCAAGGGGGATACACAGATACGCAGTATTTT
TRBD1	few	TRBV7-6	TRBJ2-5	CASIPDRGSRETQYF	TGTGCCAGCATCCCGGACAGGGGGTCGCGAGAGACCCAGTACTTC
-	-	TRBV5-1	TRBJ2-5	CASSLASGDRETQYF	TGCGCCAGCAGCTTGGCCTCAGGGGATAGAGAGACCCAGTACTTC
TRBD2	-	TRBV10-3	TRBJ2-3	CAISEQLAGGTDTQYF	TGTGCCATCAGTGAGCAACTAGCGGGAGGGACAGATACGCAGTATTTT
-	-	TRBV6-4	TRBJ1-3	CASSSGPGNTIYF	TGTGCCAGCAGCTCGGGACCTGGAAACACCATATATTTT
-	-	TRBV5-5	TRBJ2-1	CASSLAGEAYNEQFF	TGTGCCAGCAGCTTGGCGGGGGAGGCATACAATGAGCAGTTCTTC
-	few	TRBV2	TRBJ2-3	CASSQEGGRTDTQYF	TGTGCCAGCAGTCAAGAGGGGGGTCGCACAGATACGCAGTATTTT
-	few	TRBV4-1	TRBJ1-1	CASSQDPVNTEAFF	TGCGCCAGCAGCCAAGATCCGGTGAACACTGAAGCTTTCTTT
-	-	TRBV4-2	TRBJ1-2	CASSQEVGALSGYTF	TGTGCCAGCAGCCAAGAGGTGGGTGCCTTGAGTGGCTACACCTTC
-	-	TRBV7-2	TRBJ2-3	CASSLGQFADTQYF	TGTGCCAGCAGCTTGGGACAATTTGCAGATACGCAGTATTTT
TRBD1	-	TRBV5-6	TRBJ2-1	CASSLGTGVDEQFF	TGTGCCAGCAGCTTGGGGACAGGTGTTGATGAGCAGTTCTTC
-	-	TRBV4-1	TRBJ1-5	CASSQDPFSNQPQHF	TGCGCCAGCAGCCAAGATCCCTTTAGCAATCAGCCCCAGCATTTT
-	-	TRBV30	TRBJ2-5	CAWSVGETQYF	TGTGCCTGGAGTGTGGGAGAGACCCAGTACTTC
TRBD2	-	TRBV12-3/TRBV12-4	TRBJ2-5	CASSRQRGVAGVDVQETQYF	TGTGCCAGCAGCCGACAGCGGGGGGTAGCGGGAGTCGACGTCCAAGAGACCCAGTACTTC
TRBD1	few	TRBV10-3	TRBJ1-1	CAITGTGYTEAFF	TGTGCCATCACAGGGACAGGATACACTGAAGCTTTCTTT
-	few	TRBV12-3/TRBV12-4	TRBJ2-2	CASTNTGHWPGTGELFF	TGTGCCAGCACCAACACGGGACACTGGCCGGGCACCGGGGAGCTGTTTTTT
-	few	TRBV5-6	TRBJ2-3	CASSERGGPETDTQYF	TGTGCCAGCAGCGAACGTGGAGGTCCCGAGACAGATACGCAGTATTTT
-	-	TRBV6-1	TRBJ2-7	CASSENQGIGSYEQYF	TGTGCCAGCAGTGAAAACCAGGGGATAGGTTCCTACGAGCAGTACTTC
-	few	TRBV15	TRBJ1-3	CATSRDSRVSGNTIYF	TGTGCCACCAGCAGAGATTCGAGAGTCTCTGGAAACACCATATATTTT
TRBD1	-	TRBV4-2	TRBJ1-5	CASSLTGGAGGQPQHF	TGTGCCAGCAGCCTGACAGGGGGCGCGGGTGGTCAGCCCCAGCATTTT
-	-	TRBV3-1	TRBJ1-6	CASSQEMGVVDSPLHF	TGTGCCAGCAGCCAAGAAATGGGGGTTGTGGATTCACCCCTCCACTTT